This TCR beta chain was obtained from a study of blood T cell repertoires in COVID-19. Study information: COVID-19 samples collected from the United States, Italy and Spain covered acute and convalescent phases. From T cells, B-cell-depleted T cells, or PBMCs came the material, which was cDNA or gDNA.

Original processing methods: Estimates of nucleated cell counts were drawn from the amplification of reference gene primers. Data came from immunoSEQ multiplex PCR; TCRdb stores just in-frame clones and leaves some out. The DNA was the basis for D and trimming; V, J and clone size are from that table. The table includes about 130,000 clones, roughly 85% detected once. Germline CDR1 is SQVTM and CDR2 is ANQGSEA. The CDR3 runs 15 residues. With 6 bases clipped from V and 5 bases from J, the junction kept 7 bases outside the gene matches. Sample: peripheral blood. This sequence originates from a man of 80 years or more with active or convalescent COVID-19. V usage is TRBV29-1 and J usage is TRBJ2-2; TRBD1 matches 12 bases. This CDR3 is CSVTGTGGETGELFF. In DNA, the CDR3 is TGCAGCGTCACCGGGACAGGGGGCGAAACCGGGGAGCTGTTTTTT.